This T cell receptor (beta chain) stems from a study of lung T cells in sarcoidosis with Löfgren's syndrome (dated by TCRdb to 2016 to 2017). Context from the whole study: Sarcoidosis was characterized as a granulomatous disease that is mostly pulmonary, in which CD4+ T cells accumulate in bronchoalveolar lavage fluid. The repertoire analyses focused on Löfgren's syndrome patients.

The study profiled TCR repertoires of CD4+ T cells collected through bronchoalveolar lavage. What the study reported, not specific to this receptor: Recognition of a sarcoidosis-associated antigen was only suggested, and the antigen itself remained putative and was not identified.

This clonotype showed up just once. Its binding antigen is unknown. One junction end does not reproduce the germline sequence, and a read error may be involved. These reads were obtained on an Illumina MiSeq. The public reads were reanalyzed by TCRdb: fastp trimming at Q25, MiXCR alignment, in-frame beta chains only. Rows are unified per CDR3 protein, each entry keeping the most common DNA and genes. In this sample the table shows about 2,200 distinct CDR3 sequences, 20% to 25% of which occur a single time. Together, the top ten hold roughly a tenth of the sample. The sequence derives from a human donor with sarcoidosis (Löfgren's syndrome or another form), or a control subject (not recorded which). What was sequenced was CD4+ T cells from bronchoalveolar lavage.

The DNA is TGTGCCAGCTCACCAGAGCGAGAATCTCTCTTT. This sequence encodes CASSPERESLF. The receptor chain draws on TRBV18 and TRBJ1-1; the D segment cannot be called with confidence. The CDR3 runs 11 amino acids, cysteine and phenylalanine included. CDR3 DNA only is kept here, 33 bases in frame from base 1. The germline V gene provides CDR1 KGHSH and CDR2 LQKENI. Full variable domain (CDR3 extended with the reference TRBV18 and TRBJ1-1 proteins): NAGVMQNPRHLVRRRGQEARLRCSPMKGHSHVYWYRQLPEEGLKFMVYLQKENIIDESGMPKERFSAEFPKEGPSILRIQQVVRGDSAAYFCASSPERESLFGQGTRLTVV.